A single sample is the source of the 9 T cell receptor beta chains below, sequenced in a study of identical twins. TCRdb reprocessed the 5' RACE reads via MiXCR and lists one record per CDR3 protein. The sample contains more than 400,000 distinct CDR3 sequences, around 15% of which appear only once. This same sample was also part of a study on yellow fever vaccine responses in identical twins.

The sequencing input was CD4+ T cells sorted from blood. These receptors were collected from a woman aged 18-29 years in good health.

This clonotype was seen only a few times. This rearrangement joins TRBV10-3 to TRBJ2-7, with D possibly being TRBD2 (5 bases). The CDR3 is made up of 12 amino acids. CDR1 is ENHRY and CDR2 is SYGVKD in the germline V gene. Trimming shortened V by 10 bases and J by 0 bases, and 10 bases separated the two germline ends. CDR3 coding DNA: TGTGCCACCGGACTCAACTCCTACGAGCAGTACTTC. Translation gives CATGLNSYEQYF.

This clonotype was recorded at least ten times. V and J are TRBV11-2 and TRBJ1-1; a weak D match, TRBD1 (6 bases). There are 19 residues in the CDR3. Germline V lookup: CDR1 SGHAT, CDR2 FQNNGV. V lost 1 base to trimming and J lost 6 bases, with 27 bases between them. CDR3 nucleotides: TGTGCCAGCAGCTTAGGCCCCTCGGGGGCCGCGAAAATTTATGCTGAAGCTTTCTTT. This codes for CASSLGPSGAAKIYAEAFF.

This chain connects TRBV2 to TRBJ2-7; the D gene is possibly TRBD1 (6 bases). This CDR3 region has 14 residues. Trimming shortened V by 6 bases and J by 2 bases, and 14 bases separated the two germline ends. Germline V gene data show CDR1 as SNHLY and CDR2 as FYNNEI. The CDR3 DNA sequence: TGTGCCAGCAGGGGGGACACCTTCACCTACGAGCAGTACTTC. It is translated as CASRGDTFTYEQYF.

The genes are TRBV12-3 or TRBV12-4 and TRBJ2-5, with D unclear. The CDR3 runs 14 residues. Between the trimmed V and J ends, which lost 6 bases and 4 bases, there was a span of 15 bases. The CDR3 coding sequence is TGTGCCAGCAGCCCTGCGCGGATAGCAGAGACCCAGTACTTC. This codes for CASSPARIAETQYF.

The V gene is TRBV5-1, the J gene TRBJ2-1; 7 nucleotides align to TRBD1. Looked up from germline, CDR1 is SGHRS and CDR2 is YFSETQ. The CDR3 spans 19 residues. Losses at the gene ends were 4 bases for V and 5 bases for J; bases not matched to a gene: 21. CDR3: CASSSRDSRLPRFDNEQFF. DNA for the CDR3: TGCGCCAGCAGCAGCCGGGACAGTCGGCTTCCCAGGTTCGACAATGAGCAGTTCTTC. The full variable domain, in which reference TRBV5-1 and TRBJ2-1 provide the parts outside the CDR3, is KAGVTQTPRYLIKTRGQQVTLSCSPISGHRSVSWYQQTPGQGLQFLFEYFSETQRNKGNFPGRFSGRQFSNSRSEMNVSTLELGDSALYLCASSSRDSRLPRFDNEQFFGPGTRLTVL.

This clonotype was seen more than once but under ten times. The rearrangement joins TRBV11-2 to TRBJ2-1; 8 positions agree with TRBD1. The V segment lost 6 bases and the J segment 5 bases; nucleotides outside the gene matches: 9. The CDR3 runs 15 residues. Germline V gene sequence: CDR1 SGHAT, CDR2 FQNNGV. The CDR3 DNA sequence: TGTGCCAGCAGATACAGGGGGGTCCCGAACAATGAGCAGTTCTTC. It translates to CASRYRGVPNNEQFF.

The chain employs TRBV10-3 and TRBJ1-1, with D possibly being TRBD1 (5 bases). Germline V gene data show CDR1 as ENHRY and CDR2 as SYGVKD. CDR3 size: 13 residues. V gave up 6 bases and J gave up 2 bases, with 10 bases separating them. This chain's CDR3 is CAIRQGPNTEAFF. The CDR3 coding sequence is TGTGCCATCAGGCAGGGACCTAACACTGAAGCTTTCTTT.

This clonotype turned up a few times. The chain carries TRBV9 and TRBJ2-2, with 11 bases identical to TRBD2. There are 16 residues in the CDR3. The V gene's germline CDR1 is SGDLS and CDR2 YYNGEE. With 4 bases clipped from V and 2 bases from J, the junction kept 4 bases outside the gene matches. The CDR3, as DNA: TGTGCCAGCAGCACGACTAGCGGGGTAAACACCGGGGAGCTGTTTTTT. Protein product: CASSTTSGVNTGELFF.

The V and J genes are TRBV3-1 and TRBJ2-4, with a tentative D call TRBD2 (6 bases). Germline-derived CDR1 and CDR2 are LGHDT and YNNKEL (reference sequence). Trimming removed 2 bases from V and 0 bases from J, with 11 bases in between. This CDR3 is 16 amino acids long. For the CDR3, the DNA is TGTGCCAGCAGCCAACTGGACGGGAGAGCCAAAAACATTCAGTACTTC. Its translation: CASSQLDGRAKNIQYF.